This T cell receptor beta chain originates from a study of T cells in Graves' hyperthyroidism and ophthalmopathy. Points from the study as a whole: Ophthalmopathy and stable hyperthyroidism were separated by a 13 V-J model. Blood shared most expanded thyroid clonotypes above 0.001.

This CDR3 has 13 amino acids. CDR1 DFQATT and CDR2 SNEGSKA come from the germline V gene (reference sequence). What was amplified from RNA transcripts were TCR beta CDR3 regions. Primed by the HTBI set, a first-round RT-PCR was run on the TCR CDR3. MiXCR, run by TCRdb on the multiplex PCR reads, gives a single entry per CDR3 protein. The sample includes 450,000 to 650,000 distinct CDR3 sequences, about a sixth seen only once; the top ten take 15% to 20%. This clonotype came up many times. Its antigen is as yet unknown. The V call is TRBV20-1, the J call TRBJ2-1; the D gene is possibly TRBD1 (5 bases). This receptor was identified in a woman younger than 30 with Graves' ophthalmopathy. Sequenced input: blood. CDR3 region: CSAGAALGNEQFF. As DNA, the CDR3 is TGCAGCGCTGGGGCTGCCCTGGGGAATGAGCAGTTCTTC.